This TCR beta chain was sequenced in a study of cytomegalovirus exposure and HLA in healthy donors (dated by TCRdb to about 2017). Broadly, across the study: An earlier analysis of several hundred of the donors reported 250 to 300 Gb of sequence data and around 120 million unique TCR beta sequences from around 200 million T cells. About 300 gigabases of sequencing data and tens of millions of unique TCR sequences were included in an early release covering about 620 HLA-typed donors. Of the 300 to 500 genotyped donors, 81% were placed in the genetic ancestry cluster associated with self-reported Caucasian donors. The study aimed to test whether cataloging public T cell receptors could reveal signatures of past pathogen exposure. The T cell repertoires of several hundred subjects were profiled by immunosequencing and related to cytomegalovirus serostatus. Along with the roughly 670-subject first cohort, a separate validation cohort of approximately 110 different subjects was used. The study combined high-throughput TCR immunosequencing, statistical association of individual TCRs with disease status, and machine learning to predict cytomegalovirus infection status. To study patterns of TCR occurrence, a later analysis re-analyzed previously published TCR beta repertoires from 700 or so donors and added high-resolution HLA genotyping. In the later analysis, no new phenotypic data were used to find candidate immune exposures; instead, reliance was placed on TCR beta sequences and their occurrence across donors. An earlier analysis of approximately 640 of the donors applied high-throughput TCR beta sequencing to assess whether each TCR beta V gene segment acted as functional or pseudogenic. Donor age, sex, ethnicity and CMV serostatus were collected together with the repertoire data. Genome-wide SNP genotypes for about 55% of the roughly 670 donors were used in a later genetic analysis, which treated that subset as a discovery cohort. Every repertoire in the discovery cohort had been generated on one and the same sequencing platform. HLA typing covered class I and class II loci at four-digit resolution. Typing coverage differed by locus: A, B, C, DRB1 and DQB1 were typed in about 620-640 donors, DQA1 in about 500, DPA1 in over 600, and DPB1 in 472. Because of strong linkage in the cohort, roughly five DR-DQ haplotypes were treated as single units for association and clustering. On average, over 200,000 unique TCR beta nucleotide sequences were sequenced per donor among 350 to 400 genotyped donors of the cohort, with about 17% of those sequences being non-productive. Summary of the overall study and its limitations: In a later analysis, most CMV-associated TCR beta chains were found to appear HLA-restricted, with HLA associations seemingly driven largely by CMV exposure. Because HLA typing was unavailable for some donors at each locus, only the typed subset was used in association tests. A cluster of highly shared sequence variants was judged likely to represent a technical artifact of the sequencing pipeline. According to a later genetic analysis, donors in an Asian-associated ancestry cluster had fewer N-insertions in productive TCRs than the approximately 630-donor mean. According to a later analysis, parvovirus B19, influenza, CMV and Epstein-Barr virus appeared linked to several top co-occurrence clusters. CMV serostatus was the only immune exposure information available for the cohort. In a later analysis, the rate of TCR association differed among HLA loci, with DRB1 alleles having the most associated TCRs and HLA-C alleles having the fewest. Because counts were too low, 15 to 20 rarely observed V segments, including chromosome 9 orphons, were excluded from the earlier analysis of 587 of the donors. Because the 87-base-pair reads could not distinguish some IMGT-functional V segments, including TRBV6-2 and TRBV6-3, those segments were excluded. A later analysis found that HLA-associated TCR beta chains were more clonally expanded and had lower generation probabilities than equally common non-associated chains. Linkage disequilibrium might explain the correlated functional status among segregating V segments, but an unknown experimental factor could not be ruled out. Assigning TCR associations to individual alleles was difficult when HLA alleles, especially DR and DQ, strongly co-occurred. Presence/absence analyses assumed roughly uniform sequencing depth across donors, an assumption that may not hold. The classifier was reported to diagnose cytomegalovirus status with high specificity and sensitivity in both the original and validation cohorts. In an earlier analysis of 587 of the donors, most TCR beta V segments appeared in productive rearrangements about 90% or about 30% of the time, broadly matching IMGT annotations. The cohort was sequenced for TCR beta chains only, and without alpha or paired-chain data the features that could be detected were limited. At a false discovery rate of 0.05, a later analysis linked 15,000 to 20,000 TCR beta sequences to specific HLA alleles. In vitro tests confirmed that a few of the cytomegalovirus-associated TCR beta chains recognize cytomegalovirus antigens. V-gene and J-gene trimming of TCR beta chains was associated with a missense DCLRE1C variant in a later genetic analysis, and the association was replicated in an independent cohort. The authors suggested that the approach could potentially be generalized to other disease states and immunological phenotypes. The study gave a list of 150 to 200 TCR beta chains associated with cytomegalovirus. While some public TCRs were present in many individuals, most TCR sequences turned up only very rarely across donors. A further reported finding was that TCR beta sequences accurately predicted the HLA-A and HLA-B alleles for most subjects in the first cohort.

The library was built by means of the immunoSEQ multiplex PCR assay. For the multiplex PCR, a mixture combining 60 forward primers for TCR Vbeta segments and 13 reverse primers for TCR Jbeta segments was used. Amplification of the CDR3 region of rearranged TCR beta genes was performed with a multiplex PCR assay on genomic DNA. Amplified TCR beta libraries were sequenced as 87-base-pair reads on the Illumina HiSeq System. In the authors' own workflow: Across the roughly 700 repertoires, a later analysis counted 80 million or so unique TCR beta chains, around 11 million of which were shared by at least two donors. Raw reads were error-corrected and collapsed into unique sequences by a nearest-neighbor algorithm in which closely related sequences were merged to remove PCR and sequencing errors. To assign V, D and J gene segments, CDR3 sequences were aligned to IMGT reference sequences. For a sequence to be retained, at least a six-nucleotide match to both a V gene segment and a J gene segment was required. Rearrangements were classified as productive when the CDR3 lacked stop codons and remained in frame with V and J, and all other rearrangements were classified as non-productive. Following IMGT convention, CDR3 was defined as the stretch from the second conserved V-encoded cysteine up to the conserved J-encoded phenylalanine. The earlier analysis of 500 to 650 of the donors excluded any sequence lacking an unambiguous match to a single V gene segment. In an earlier analysis of roughly 500 of the donors, V segments were called functional above 56.7% productive rearrangements and were called segregating when the between-donor standard deviation exceeded 5%. A statistical classification framework was built for diagnosing cytomegalovirus status from the catalog of TCR beta chain sequences. A later analysis assigned V and J genes by comparing TCR nucleotide sequences with IMGT/GENE-DB human TR gene sequences. A later analysis assigned CDR3 sequences and most-parsimonious VDJ recombination scenarios with the TCRdist pipeline. In a later analysis, each TCR beta chain was defined by its CDR3 amino acid sequence together with its V-gene family, and reads without a unique V-gene family were excluded. A later analysis removed 550 to 700 highly shared, low-generation-probability nucleotide sequences to deal with suspected cross-contamination and a sequencing artifact. In a later analysis, a clonal expansion index for each public chain was calculated from normalized within-repertoire ranks of inferred template counts. In a later analysis, generation probabilities were computed with a VDJ recombination model fitted to out-of-frame rearrangements, and the resulting probabilities were checked against IGoR. Hypergeometric tests were used in a later analysis to score TCR-TCR, TCR-HLA and TCR-CMV co-occurrence, with a repertoire-size bias correction applied to the TCR pairs. A later analysis estimated false discovery rates by permuting HLA or CMV assignments 20 times. A later analysis grouped co-occurring TCRs with DBSCAN, adding TCRdist sequence similarity when clustering within HLA-allele-positive subsets. Repertoires with fewer than 30,000 or more than 120,000 public chains, plus five repertoires with anomalous nucleotide sharing, were excluded from co-occurrence clustering. TCRdb took this table from immuneACCESS and kept in-frame rearrangements with V and J called. Such tables lack part of the clones; where checked against another copy, unresolved V genes explain under half of the gap, and the rest is unexplained. The V and J calls and the clone size are those of that table, but D and trimming were determined from the DNA. The sample table records 95,000 to 150,000 clones; approximately 80% of these occur just once. Roughly 9.2% of the sample is held by the ten biggest clonotypes.

Comment on this clone: It lacks a known antigen. No much larger clone is present one base from it, and per-base qualities are unavailable.

The cohort comprised approximately 700 healthy bone marrow donors. All cohort members were sampled while nominally healthy, although unrecorded immune exposures were likely present. The donor was CMV seropositive and belonged to the group of 250 to 300 seropositive cohort members. Every donor gave a peripheral blood sample, and the peripheral blood mononuclear cells from that sample were used for TCR beta sequencing. The Qiagen DNeasy Blood Extraction Kit was used to extract genomic DNA from the blood cell samples. From a lookup of the germline V gene (reference sequence), CDR1 and CDR2 are GTSNPN and SVGIG. The CDR3, from cysteine to phenylalanine, totals 14 residues. CDR3 DNA is the only sequence kept; it has 42 bases, read in frame from the first base. Germline trimming: 3 bases from V, 10 bases from J; junction bases outside gene matches: 6.

The specimen was PBMCs. The origin of this receptor is a female donor in good health and CMV-seropositive. The chain employs TRBV30 and TRBJ1-6; the central 10 bases match TRBD1. The CDR3 in this case is CAWRGQGIGSPLHF. The base sequence is TGTGCCTGGAGGGGACAGGGGATAGGCTCACCCCTCCACTTT.